Each of the 16 T cell receptor beta chains below was sequenced from the same sample in a study of CD8+ T cells in alopecia areata. cDNA reverse transcribed from extracted RNA served as the sequencing template. Measured with immunoSEQ multiplex PCR; TCRdb has only the in-frame clones, and not every one. Among about 150,000 clones, roughly 48% were seen once, and the ten largest hold around 6.8%. Sequencing used CD4+ T cells sorted from blood. The receptors shown here come from a human donor with alopecia areata.

The chain carries TRBV29-1 and TRBJ2-1; 7 bases are a match to TRBD2. The trim removed 7 bases at V and 3 bases at J, leaving 9 bases unmatched. The germline V gene encodes CDR1 SQVTM and CDR2 ANQGSEA. The CDR3 is 14 residues long. CDR3 in DNA: TGCAGCGCCCGAGGGGTAGCGGGCTACAATGAGCAGTTCTTC. As protein: CSARGVAGYNEQFF.

A few counts support this clone. The chain uses TRBV2 and TRBJ1-1; D not certain. The CDR3 runs to 13 residues. Germline CDR1 and CDR2: SNHLY and FYNNEI. With 8 bases removed from V and 0 bases from J, the gap between germline ends came to 10 bases. The CDR3, as DNA: TGTGCCAGCTATTACACACTGAACACTGAAGCTTTCTTT. This gives the protein CASYYTLNTEAFF. The full variable domain, its missing parts supplied by reference TRBV2 and TRBJ1-1, is EPEVTQTPSHQVTQMGQEVILRCVPISNHLYFYWYRQILGQKVEFLVSFYNNEISEKSEIFDDQFSVERPDGSNFTLKIRSTKLEDSAMYFCASYYTLNTEAFFGQGTRLTVV.

The genes are TRBV30 and TRBJ2-2, with TRBD2 identical over 12 bases. V lost 5 bases to trimming and J lost 5 bases; unmatched junction nucleotides: 6. The CDR3 runs 15 residues. Germline V gives CDR1 GTSNPN, CDR2 SVGIG (reference sequence). CDR3 DNA: TGTGCCTGGGGGGCCGGGACTAGCGGGACCGGGGAGCTGTTTTTT. Translated, it gives CAWGAGTSGTGELFF.

The CDR3 region has the DNA TGTGCCAGCAGCTGGGACAACTATGGCTACACCTTC. Protein sequence: CASSWDNYGYTF. The chain has TRBV7-2 and TRBJ1-2, with D maybe TRBD1 (5 bases). The germline V and J ends were trimmed by 4 bases and 2 bases, with 5 bases remaining between them. This CDR3 has 12 residues. Looked up from germline, CDR1 is SGHTA and CDR2 is FQGNSA.

V usage is TRBV7-3 and J usage is TRBJ2-6, with D unresolved. Trimming shortened V by 5 bases and J by 0 bases, and 11 bases separated the two germline ends. The CDR3 contains 16 residues. The V gene's germline CDR1 is SGHTA and CDR2 FQGTGA. CDR3 amino acids: CASSPRITSGANVLTF. For the CDR3, the DNA is TGTGCCAGCAGCCCGAGGATCACCTCTGGGGCCAACGTCCTGACTTTC.

The V call is TRBV6-5, the J call TRBJ2-3, with TRBD1 matching 9 bases. V lost 7 bases to trimming and J lost 5 bases; unmatched junction nucleotides: 10. The CDR3 has 15 amino acids. Germline CDR1 is MNHEY and CDR2 is SVGAGI. The DNA of the CDR3 is TGTGCCAGCAAAATGGTTGGACAGGGGTTAGATACGCAGTATTTT. It translates to CASKMVGQGLDTQYF.

The chain carries TRBV4-1 and TRBJ1-2; no clear D. V was pared by 2 bases and J by 5 bases, with 21 bases between. Germline CDR1 is MGHRA and CDR2 is YSYEKL. This CDR3 is 17 amino acids long. The CDR3 DNA is TGCGCCAGCAGCCAATTGGTCTCTGCAATCGTCGTTTATGGCTACACCTTC. It is translated as CASSQLVSAIVVYGYTF.

V is TRBV27 and J is TRBJ2-1, with a tentative D call TRBD2 (5 bases). CDR3 length equals 14 residues. Germline V gene lookup returns CDR1 MNHEY and CDR2 SMNVEV (reference sequence). V lost 6 bases, J lost 1 base, and 10 bases lay in between. The CDR3 DNA follows: TGTGCCAGCAGATCAGGAGGATCCTACAATGAGCAGTTCTTC. Protein: CASRSGGSYNEQFF.

CDR3 nucleotide sequence: TGTGCCAGCAGCTTAATCGGGGCCTATGAGCAGTTCTTC. It codes for CASSLIGAYEQFF. The chain combines TRBV7-9 with TRBJ2-1; either TRBD1 or TRBD2 may fit D (5 bases each). Germline V lookup: CDR1 SEHNR, CDR2 FQNEAQ (reference sequence). The CDR3 is 13 amino acids. The germline V and J ends were trimmed by 2 bases and 8 bases, with 10 bases remaining between them.

V is TRBV6-6 and J is TRBJ1-1; D unresolved. Trimming took 5 bases from V and 11 from J, leaving 12 bases between them. The CDR3 is made up of 11 amino acids. Germline values: CDR1 MNHNY, CDR2 SVGAGI (reference sequence). The CDR3 sequence is CASSTRWGAFF. The CDR3 DNA follows: TGTGCCAGCAGTACAAGGTGGGGTGCTTTCTTT.

This clone was seen more than once but under ten times. The rearrangement links TRBV29-1 to TRBJ2-7, with 10 positions matching TRBD1. V shed 6 bases, J shed 5 bases, and the junction held 7 bases outside the gene matches. Per the germline V gene, CDR1 is SQVTM and CDR2 is ANQGSEA. The CDR3 covers 13 residues. CDR3 residues: CSVSGTGADEQYF. The CDR3 nucleotides read TGCAGCGTCTCCGGGACAGGGGCGGACGAGCAGTACTTC.

The chain has TRBV7-2 and TRBJ1-1; 7 bases agree with TRBD1. The CDR3 has 15 residues. Germline assignment: CDR1 SGHTA and CDR2 FQGNSA. Unmatched junction bases numbered 6, after V lost 5 bases and J lost 0 bases. DNA for the CDR3: TGTGCCAGCAGCGTCTGGGGGACAGTGAACACTGAAGCTTTCTTT. As protein: CASSVWGTVNTEAFF. Filled out from reference TRBV7-2 and TRBJ1-1, the complete variable domain reads GAGVSQSPSNKVTEKGKDVELRCDPISGHTALYWYRQSLGQGLEFLIYFQGNSAPDKSGLPSDRFSAERTGGSVSTLTIQRTQQEDSAVYLCASSVWGTVNTEAFFGQGTRLTVV.

The J gene is TRBJ2-3, the V gene TRBV11-2; maybe TRBD2 (6 bases). From germline, CDR1 is SGHAT and CDR2 FQNNGV. CDR3 size: 17 residues. The ends were cut back, 0 bases at V and 1 base at J, with 14 bases in the middle. The CDR3 region has the DNA TGTGCCAGCAGCTTAGATCGGTGGGAGGCCGGCACAGATACGCAGTATTTT. Translation: CASSLDRWEAGTDTQYF. Full variable domain (rest looked up from reference TRBV11-2 and TRBJ2-3): EAGVAQSPRYKIIEKRQSVAFWCNPISGHATLYWYQQILGQGPKLLIQFQNNGVVDDSQLPKDRFSAERLKGVDSTLKIQPAKLEDSAVYLCASSLDRWEAGTDTQYFGPGTRLTVL.

The chain recombines TRBV27 with TRBJ2-7, with D possibly matching TRBD1 (5 bases). In germline, CDR1 is MNHEY, CDR2 SMNVEV (reference sequence). The CDR3 is 13 amino acids. Trimming pared 6 bases from V and 2 bases from J, leaving 11 bases between. CDR3 bases: TGTGCCAGCAGCTCAACAGGTACCTACGAGCAGTACTTC. Its translation: CASSSTGTYEQYF.

The chain uses TRBV28 and TRBJ2-7, with D uncertain. The CDR3 has 13 amino acids. The V gene lost 3 bases and the J gene lost 0 bases, with 6 bases spanning the gap. Germline V gives CDR1 MDHEN, CDR2 SYDVKM. The CDR3 coding sequence is TGTGCCAGCAGTTTTGACATCTCCTACGAGCAGTACTTC. Protein: CASSFDISYEQYF.

The chain combines TRBV7-2 with TRBJ2-4; 7 nucleotides agree with TRBD2. With 5 bases clipped from V and 4 bases from J, the junction kept 5 bases outside the gene matches. Germline CDR1 SGHTA, CDR2 FQGNSA. This CDR3 is 14 amino acids long. The CDR3 bases are TGTGCCAGCAGCCCTTGGGAGGGGAAAAACATTCAGTACTTC. Translation: CASSPWEGKNIQYF.